This is a list of T cell receptor beta chains from one sample in a study of cytomegalovirus exposure and HLA in healthy donors. Data came from immunoSEQ multiplex PCR; TCRdb stores just in-frame clones and leaves some out. The sample consists of about 170,000 clones, about three quarters of them appearing once. The sample was PBMCs. The receptor source for this set is a woman between 50 and 59 years old in good health and CMV-seropositive. CDR3s include the opening cysteine and the closing phenylalanine or tryptophan. The order of the fields is D gene, J gene, V gene, clone size, CDR3 protein, CDR3 DNA. D genes are given only for firm matches. Clone size appears in some rows only: once, few, many, or a class for an expanded clone.

>TRBD2|TRBJ2-7|TRBV6-6|NA
CASRPGLAVHEQYF
TGTGCCAGCAGACCGGGACTAGCGGTCCACGAGCAGTACTTC
>TRBD2|TRBJ2-1|TRBV29-1|NA
CSVGREGTYNEQFF
TGCAGCGTTGGGAGGGAGGGGACCTACAATGAGCAGTTCTTC
>NA|TRBJ2-7|TRBV5-5|NA
CASSTIPGRGYEQYF
TGTGCCAGCAGTACTATTCCGGGACGGGGGTACGAGCAGTACTTC
>NA|TRBJ2-5|TRBV7-9|NA
CASSLGGAQETQYF
TGTGCCAGCAGCTTGGGGGGGGCCCAAGAGACCCAGTACTTC
>TRBD2|TRBJ2-1|TRBV5-8|NA
CASRLAGGKYNEQFF
TGTGCCAGCAGACTAGCGGGGGGCAAATACAATGAGCAGTTCTTC
>TRBD2|TRBJ2-1|TRBV27|NA
CASSLSWAGGGEQFF
TGTGCCAGCAGTTTATCGTGGGCGGGAGGTGGTGAGCAGTTCTTC
>TRBD1|TRBJ1-1|TRBV12-5|NA
CASGLGGTGGEVAFF
TGTGCTAGTGGTTTGGGGGGGACAGGGGGCGAAGTGGCTTTCTTT
>TRBD2|TRBJ2-3|TRBV5-1|once
CASSLVGLAGGTQYF
TGCGCCAGCAGCTTGGTCGGACTAGCCGGAGGGACGCAGTATTTT
>TRBD1|TRBJ2-6|TRBV28|NA
CASSRQGARGANVLTF
TGTGCCAGCAGCCGACAGGGGGCGAGGGGGGCCAACGTCCTGACTTTC
>NA|TRBJ2-2|TRBV7-6|NA
CASQSNTGELFF
TGTGCCAGCCAATCGAACACCGGGGAGCTGTTTTTT
>NA|TRBJ1-2|TRBV28|NA
CASTSQGRGYGYTF
TGTGCCAGCACCTCCCAGGGTAGGGGCTATGGCTACACCTTC
>TRBD1|TRBJ2-2|TRBV28|NA
CASSFFGQGSPGELFF
TGTGCCAGCAGTTTTTTCGGACAGGGCTCACCCGGGGAGCTGTTTTTT
>NA|TRBJ1-3|TRBV5-4|NA
CASSLGSALSSGNTIYF
TGTGCCAGCAGCTTGGGGAGTGCCTTAAGCTCTGGAAACACCATATATTTT
>NA|TRBJ1-5|TRBV2|NA
CASSAGLRNQPQHF
TGTGCCAGCAGCGCGGGACTGCGCAATCAGCCCCAGCATTTT
>TRBD1|TRBJ2-7|TRBV10-3|NA
CAISESGQVAYEQYF
TGTGCCATCAGTGAGTCGGGACAGGTGGCCTACGAGCAGTACTTC
>NA|TRBJ1-4|TRBV4-3|few
CASSQDLGTRWEKLFF
TGCGCCAGCAGCCAAGACCTGGGCACCCGTTGGGAAAAACTGTTTTTT
>TRBD1|TRBJ1-5|TRBV19|NA
CASSLTGSNQPQHF
TGTGCCAGTAGTTTGACAGGGAGCAATCAGCCCCAGCATTTT
>NA|TRBJ2-2|TRBV7-2|NA
CASSFLRTGELFF
TGTGCCAGCAGCTTTCTGCGAACCGGGGAGCTGTTTTTT
>NA|TRBJ1-2|TRBV6-1|NA
CASSNDRNNYGYTF
TGTGCCAGCAGTAACGACAGAAATAACTATGGCTACACCTTC
>TRBD2|TRBJ2-1|TRBV2|few
CASKVIAGVYNEQFF
TGTGCCAGCAAGGTGATAGCGGGGGTATACAATGAGCAGTTCTTC
>NA|TRBJ2-6|TRBV28|NA
CASLSGANVLTF
TGTGCCAGCCTGTCTGGGGCCAACGTCCTGACTTTC
>NA|TRBJ2-7|TRBV4-3|NA
CASSQVARSYEQYF
TGCGCCAGCAGCCAAGTAGCCCGCTCCTACGAGCAGTACTTC
>NA|TRBJ1-2|TRBV19|NA
CASSIGSGRLNYGYTF
TGTGCCAGTAGTATCGGATCAGGGCGCTTAAACTATGGCTACACCTTC
>TRBD2|TRBJ2-5|TRBV2|NA
CASSPGGGETQYF
TGTGCCAGCAGCCCGGGAGGGGGAGAGACCCAGTACTTC
>NA|TRBJ2-1|TRBV28|NA
CAAMAYVRGNEQFF
TGTGCCGCGATGGCATACGTAAGGGGGAATGAGCAGTTCTTC
>TRBD2|TRBJ2-5|TRBV7-2|few
CASNGLAGATQETQYF
TGTGCCAGCAATGGACTAGCGGGGGCCACACAAGAGACCCAGTACTTC
>TRBD1|TRBJ1-1|TRBV29-1|NA
CSVEVGTGEDTEAFF
TGCAGCGTTGAAGTCGGGACAGGTGAAGACACTGAAGCTTTCTTT
>NA|TRBJ1-2|TRBV5-4|NA
CASSSPQEVAYGYTF
TGTGCCAGCAGCTCCCCCCAGGAGGTGGCCTATGGCTACACCTTC
>NA|TRBJ1-1|TRBV9|once
CASSVVEGAYTEAFF
TGTGCCAGCAGCGTAGTCGAAGGGGCCTACACTGAAGCTTTCTTT
>NA|TRBJ2-7|TRBV6-5|NA
CASTVPGSLHEQYF
TGTGCCAGCACCGTTCCAGGGTCATTACACGAGCAGTACTTC
>TRBD1|TRBJ2-1|TRBV6-4|few
CASSTGTGGVNEQFF
TGTGCCAGCAGCACCGGGACAGGGGGTGTAAATGAGCAGTTCTTC
>TRBD2|TRBJ2-1|TRBV4-1|NA
CASSQAWSSGGYNEQFF
TGCGCCAGCAGCCAAGCCTGGTCTAGCGGGGGTTACAATGAGCAGTTCTTC
>TRBD1|TRBJ2-5|TRBV5-6|NA
CASSLGQGGGETQYF
TGTGCCAGCAGCTTGGGACAGGGGGGCGGAGAGACCCAGTACTTC
>NA|TRBJ2-1|TRBV12-2|NA
CASRLRNRVFSYNEQFF
TGTGCAAGTCGCTTACGCAACAGGGTCTTCTCCTACAATGAGCAGTTCTTC
>NA|TRBJ1-1|TRBV7-9|once
CASSPPWGGTEAFF
TGTGCCAGCAGCCCGCCCTGGGGGGGAACTGAAGCTTTCTTT